The rows below give T cell receptor beta chains drawn from one sample of a study of vaccination and CD4 T cells after COVID-19. TCRdb reprocessed the PCR reads via MiXCR and lists one record per CDR3 protein. The sample yields approximately 10,000 distinct CDR3 sequences, 60% to 80% seen once. No antigen has been assigned to these receptors. Specimen: CD4+ T cells from blood, cultured in vitro. Receptors originate from a human donor who had recovered from COVID-19. CDR3s include the opening cysteine and the closing phenylalanine or tryptophan. The D gene is left open where the match is weak. The listing skips clone size in some rows; elsewhere it reads once, few, many or a size class.

. TRBJ1-2 TRBV6-1 TRBD1 TGTGCCAGCAGGCCCGCAGGGACAGCCGACTATGGCTACACCTTC CASRPAGTADYGYTF
. TRBJ2-7 TRBV7-2 . TGTGCCAGCAGCTTTAGGCAGGCGGGCTACGAGCAGTACTTC CASSFRQAGYEQYF
. TRBJ1-5 TRBV27 . TGTGCCAGCAGTTTATTACAGGGTGGGCCCCAGCATTTT CASSLLQGGPQHF
few TRBJ2-7 TRBV15 TRBD2 TGTGCCACCAGCAAGACTAGCGGGTCCTACGAGCAGTACTTC CATSKTSGSYEQYF
. TRBJ2-3 TRBV24-1 TRBD2 TGTGCCACCAGTGACCCTGCGGGGGGAGTGGGCCCAGATACGCAGTATTTT CATSDPAGGVGPDTQYF
. TRBJ2-7 TRBV24-1 . TGTGCCACCAGTCTGTCAGGGGCCTACGAGCAGTACTTC CATSLSGAYEQYF
. TRBJ1-5 TRBV7-7 . TGTGCTAGCGCTAATCAGCCCCAGCATTTT CASANQPQHF
. TRBJ2-7 TRBV20-1 TRBD2 TGCAGTGCCCGGGGGGAGCCCTACGAGCAGTACTTC CSARGEPYEQYF
once TRBJ1-5 TRBV7-2 . TGTGCCAGCAGCCAGGGGACGGGTAGCAATCAGCCCCAGCATTTT CASSQGTGSNQPQHF
few TRBJ2-1 TRBV20-1 . TGCAGTGCTAGAGATGGCTTGAAGGGGACCTTCTACAATGAGCAGTTCTTC CSARDGLKGTFYNEQFF
. TRBJ1-3 TRBV15 TRBD1 TGTGCCACCAGCAGAGAAGGGACAGGGGGACGAAACACCATATATTTT CATSREGTGGRNTIYF
. TRBJ2-7 TRBV7-2 TRBD2 TGTGCCAGCAGCTCGAGGACTAGCGGGAGGGCTGGGGAGCAGTACTTC CASSSRTSGRAGEQYF
. TRBJ2-5 TRBV6-2/TRBV6-3 . TGTGCCAGCAGTTACTCAGGTGGGAGATCTGAGACCCAGTACTTC CASSYSGGRSETQYF
. TRBJ2-7 TRBV7-2 . TGTGCCAGCAGCTTAATGTTGAACCACGAGCAGTACTTC CASSLMLNHEQYF
. TRBJ2-5 TRBV24-1 TRBD2 TGTGCCACCAGTGATCCCTCGGGGGGATTTGAGACCCAGTACTTC CATSDPSGGFETQYF
. TRBJ2-7 TRBV6-1 . TGTGCCAGCAGGGTTGACGGGGATTACGAGCAGTACTTC CASRVDGDYEQYF
. TRBJ1-2 TRBV20-1 . TGCAGTGCCGCTGGGGTAAAAGGGGACAACTATGGCTACACCTTC CSAAGVKGDNYGYTF
. TRBJ2-5 TRBV6-5 . TGTGCCAGCAGTTCCGCCCCCGGCAGGGCAGAGACCCAGTACTTC CASSSAPGRAETQYF
. TRBJ2-7 TRBV7-2 . TGTGCCAGCAGCCGGGGCCTTCGTACCTACGAGCAGTACTTC CASSRGLRTYEQYF
medium-sized TRBJ2-2 TRBV20-1 TRBD2 TGCAGTGCTAGTAGACTAGCGGGAGGGACCGGGGAGCTGTTTTTT CSASRLAGGTGELFF
. TRBJ2-5 TRBV20-1 TRBD2 TGCAGTGCCCCCACTACCCTAGCGGGAGGTTTGGAGACCCAGTACTTC CSAPTTLAGGLETQYF
. TRBJ2-7 TRBV2 . TGTGCCAGCTGCGAAACGACAGAAGCCTACGAGCAGTACTTC CASCETTEAYEQYF
. TRBJ2-7 TRBV7-8 TRBD2 TGTGCCAGCCTATCTTCTAGCGGAAACACCTACGAGCAGTACTTC CASLSSSGNTYEQYF
. TRBJ1-2 TRBV7-2 TRBD1 TGTGCCAGCAGCTTAGATTCCGGGACAGGGAGGGGACGCTATGGCTACACCTTC CASSLDSGTGRGRYGYTF
. TRBJ1-1 TRBV20-1 TRBD1 TGCAGTGCTCCCCAGGACAGGGGGACCACTGAAGCTTTCTTT CSAPQDRGTTEAFF
. TRBJ1-1 TRBV3-1 . TGTGCCAGTAGGGGGGGCACTGAAGCTTTCTTT CASRGGTEAFF
. TRBJ1-2 TRBV15 . TGTGCCACCAGCTCTCACCATCGGGAAGGTTACACCTTC CATSSHHREGYTF
. TRBJ2-5 TRBV6-1 . TGTGCCAGCAGTCTGGGCTGGGAGACCCAGTACTTC CASSLGWETQYF
. TRBJ1-5 TRBV6-1 TRBD1 TGTGCCAGCAGTCCCGGGACAGGGGTCAATCAGCCCCAGCATTTT CASSPGTGVNQPQHF
few TRBJ2-5 TRBV7-2 . TGTGCCAGCAGCCTGACGCCCCAAGAGACCCAGTACTTC CASSLTPQETQYF
. TRBJ2-7 TRBV11-2 . TGTGCCAGCAGCTCCCTGGGGCTAGCAGGCTACGAGCAGTACTTC CASSSLGLAGYEQYF
. TRBJ2-2 TRBV27 . TGTGCCAGCAGTTTTAACACCGGGGAGCTGTTTTTT CASSFNTGELFF
few TRBJ1-6 TRBV7-9 TRBD1 TGTGCCAGCAGCGATCAGGGGGCAGGGTCACCCCTCCACTTT CASSDQGAGSPLHF
medium-sized TRBJ2-7 TRBV20-1 TRBD2 TGCAGTGCTAGGGTCGGACTAGCGGGAGGGTTTGGCGAGCAGTACTTC CSARVGLAGGFGEQYF
. TRBJ2-5 TRBV7-9 . TGTGCCAGCAGCCTCACGGCGGGGCAAGAGACCCAGTACTTC CASSLTAGQETQYF
. TRBJ2-5 TRBV6-2/TRBV6-3 TRBD2 TGTGCCAGCATCCCTACGGGGGGTAACTACCAAGAGACCCAGTACTTC CASIPTGGNYQETQYF
. TRBJ2-7 TRBV6-1 TRBD1 TGTGCCAGCACCACCGGGGACAGCTCCTACGAGCAGTACTTC CASTTGDSSYEQYF
. TRBJ2-1 TRBV9 . TGTGCCAGCAGCGTAGGGGGCCATGAGCAGTTCTTC CASSVGGHEQFF
few TRBJ1-1 TRBV7-2 . TGTGCCAGCAGCTTAGTCCCAGGGGTGAACACTGAAGCTTTCTTT CASSLVPGVNTEAFF
few TRBJ2-5 TRBV7-2 . TGTGCCAGCGGGTTTCCAGGGGAGCGAGAGACCCAGTACTTC CASGFPGERETQYF
medium-sized TRBJ1-1 TRBV20-1 TRBD1 TGCAGTGCTAGACCAATCGTCCCGGGACAGGGTATGAACACTGAAGCTTTCTTT CSARPIVPGQGMNTEAFF
. TRBJ1-2 TRBV6-4 . TGTGCCAGCAGTGACCCGGGGGCGGGAAGCGGGGCGGGGGGCTACACCTTC CASSDPGAGSGAGGYTF
. TRBJ1-5 TRBV7-2 . TGTGCCAGCAGCTTAGGTTTGGGGGCGTATCAGCCCCAGCATTTT CASSLGLGAYQPQHF
. TRBJ2-5 TRBV11-2 TRBD2 TGTGCCAGCAGCCCTGGGACTAGCGGAGAGACCCAGTACTTC CASSPGTSGETQYF
once TRBJ1-2 TRBV27 TRBD1 TGTGCCAGCAGTCCCCGGACAGGGAGCTATGGCTACACCTTC CASSPRTGSYGYTF
few TRBJ1-5 TRBV19 . TGTGCCAGTAGTAGGTATCACGGGGTTGGAGAGCCCCAGCATTTT CASSRYHGVGEPQHF
few TRBJ1-1 TRBV19 . TGTGCCAGTACGGGCCAGGTGAACACTGAAGCTTTCTTT CASTGQVNTEAFF
. TRBJ1-6 TRBV6-1 . TGTGCCAGCACCCCCGACCCACAGCTGCCGGGGTCACCCCTCCACTTT CASTPDPQLPGSPLHF
. TRBJ1-2 TRBV20-1 . TGCAGTGCTAGTGAGCAGTGGGGCTACACCTTC CSASEQWGYTF
few TRBJ1-5 TRBV20-1 TRBD1 TGCAGTGCTAGAAAGGGGGCAGGGCAGCCCCAGCATTTT CSARKGAGQPQHF
. TRBJ1-5 TRBV10-3 TRBD1 TGTGCCATCAGTGACAAGACAGGGTACAATCAGCCCCAGCATTTT CAISDKTGYNQPQHF
. TRBJ1-5 TRBV28 . TGTGCCAGCAGTTTCCCTCCACGCAATCAGCCCCAGCATTTT CASSFPPRNQPQHF
few TRBJ2-7 TRBV2 . TGTGCCAGCAGTCTAGGGACGGAGTCCTACGAGCAGTACTTC CASSLGTESYEQYF
. TRBJ1-1 TRBV7-3 . TGTGCCAGCAGCTCTACAGGGTCGAGGAACACTGAAGCTTTCTTT CASSSTGSRNTEAFF
. TRBJ2-5 TRBV20-1 TRBD1 TGCAGTGCTAGAGACCGGACAGGGGTACGAGAGACCCAGTACTTC CSARDRTGVRETQYF
once TRBJ1-2 TRBV28 . TGTGCCAGCAAAGGCCAGATTGTCCCGGGTTATGGCTACACCTTC CASKGQIVPGYGYTF
medium-sized TRBJ2-2 TRBV20-1 TRBD2 TGCAGTGCTATTACTAGCGACTCGAACACCGGGGAGCTGTTTTTT CSAITSDSNTGELFF
. TRBJ2-5 TRBV20-1 . TGCAGTGCTAGAGCGGCGCAAGAGACCCAGTACTTC CSARAAQETQYF
. TRBJ2-1 TRBV20-1 . TGCAGTTGGGAGGGGGGAATCACATCCTACAATGAGCAGTTCTTC CSWEGGITSYNEQFF
large TRBJ1-1 TRBV20-1 . TGCAGTGCTCGACTGCCTATGAACACTGAAGCTTTCTTT CSARLPMNTEAFF